This paragraph reports one T cell receptor beta chain. Its cognate antigen has yet to be identified. No clone much larger than this one lies a single base away; base qualities are absent. The data derive from a study of cytotoxic CD8 clonotypes in ibrutinib-treated CLL (dated by TCRdb to the early 2020s). At the level of the whole study: In this cohort, around 14 patients were treatment-naive and 11 to 12 were relapsed/refractory, while roughly 18 had unmutated IGHV. Responses were partial in 24 patients and complete in 2; after median around 65 months follow-up, about 14 stayed in remission and about 12 progressed. The response samples were drawn at a median of approximately twelve months into treatment, with a range of roughly 6 to 36 months. On average, each sample yielded about 260,000 productive templates and 94,082 productive rearrangements. Of the approximately 86 people in the trial, 26 had longitudinal samples available. Cryopreserved peripheral blood mononuclear cells were obtained before treatment, at response, and at either sustained remission or disease progression. Every remission and progressive disease sample was obtained while ibrutinib was still being received by the patients. Study-wide conclusions, independent of this receptor: Public clonotypes were rare and either contracted or stayed stable during treatment, and the rise in clonality at ibrutinib response reflected the expansion of private clonotypes. Sampling times were not matched between patients in sustained remission and patients whose disease was progressing, and lymph node repertoires were not examined. At baseline, clonality was higher than in age-matched healthy donors and showed a strong correlation with circulating CD8+ T-cell counts. Clonality increased at ibrutinib response, stayed stable in sustained remission, and fell back toward baseline at progression.

CDR1 WSHSY and CDR2 SAAADI were looked up in the germline V gene. The CDR3 runs 16 residues from the cysteine to the phenylalanine. The read is trimmed to its CDR3 DNA, 48 bases read in frame from base 1. V is cut by 6 bases and J by 0 bases, and the space between the germline ends is 14 bases. A MiSeq instrument was used for deep resolution sequencing, which targeted depths ranging from 1 in 1 million up to 1 in 200,000 T cells, with coverage averaging 10x for each clonotype. The immunoSEQ hsTCRB Kit was used to generate the TCR beta libraries. The study's processing was this. The data were analyzed with ImmunoSEQ Analyzer and ImmunoSEQ Data Assistant, and V, D and J gene assignments followed IMGT definitions. Clonality, which ranges from 0 to 1, was calculated by subtracting the normalized Shannon entropy of productive rearrangement frequencies from one. Only overrepresented clonotypes making up at least 0.05% of the repertoire of each patient were included in the public clonotype analysis. Roughly 12 age-matched healthy donor repertoires from immuneACCESS were used as controls for clonality. In its TCRdb copy, this immuneACCESS table keeps in-frame sequences only and misses some clones. Where compared with another copy, unresolved V genes explain less than half of these, and the others have no known cause. V and J calls and clone size follow that table, whereas D and trimming were derived from the DNA. This sample comprises tens of thousands of clones, around 68% of them detected only once. Together, the top ten hold roughly 45% of the sample.

Sample time point, as interpreted from the label and publication: eleven to twelve months on ibrutinib. Approximately 2 micrograms of genomic DNA were extracted from cryopreserved PBMCs for TCR beta library preparation. Longitudinal blood samples from CLL patients on ibrutinib monotherapy were analyzed using high-throughput TCR beta sequencing. The patients were enrolled in a single-center, open-label phase 2 trial of ibrutinib monotherapy. This receptor was obtained from a human donor with chronic lymphocytic leukemia. The V and J genes are TRBV10-2 and TRBJ2-2; the D gene assignment is perhaps TRBD1 or TRBD2, with each matching 5 bases. Sequences were derived from PBMCs, sampled after 12 months of ibrutinib treatment. CDR3 loop: CASSLGRRANTGELFF. The base sequence is TGCGCCAGCAGCCTGGGACGGAGAGCGAACACCGGGGAGCTGTTTTTT.